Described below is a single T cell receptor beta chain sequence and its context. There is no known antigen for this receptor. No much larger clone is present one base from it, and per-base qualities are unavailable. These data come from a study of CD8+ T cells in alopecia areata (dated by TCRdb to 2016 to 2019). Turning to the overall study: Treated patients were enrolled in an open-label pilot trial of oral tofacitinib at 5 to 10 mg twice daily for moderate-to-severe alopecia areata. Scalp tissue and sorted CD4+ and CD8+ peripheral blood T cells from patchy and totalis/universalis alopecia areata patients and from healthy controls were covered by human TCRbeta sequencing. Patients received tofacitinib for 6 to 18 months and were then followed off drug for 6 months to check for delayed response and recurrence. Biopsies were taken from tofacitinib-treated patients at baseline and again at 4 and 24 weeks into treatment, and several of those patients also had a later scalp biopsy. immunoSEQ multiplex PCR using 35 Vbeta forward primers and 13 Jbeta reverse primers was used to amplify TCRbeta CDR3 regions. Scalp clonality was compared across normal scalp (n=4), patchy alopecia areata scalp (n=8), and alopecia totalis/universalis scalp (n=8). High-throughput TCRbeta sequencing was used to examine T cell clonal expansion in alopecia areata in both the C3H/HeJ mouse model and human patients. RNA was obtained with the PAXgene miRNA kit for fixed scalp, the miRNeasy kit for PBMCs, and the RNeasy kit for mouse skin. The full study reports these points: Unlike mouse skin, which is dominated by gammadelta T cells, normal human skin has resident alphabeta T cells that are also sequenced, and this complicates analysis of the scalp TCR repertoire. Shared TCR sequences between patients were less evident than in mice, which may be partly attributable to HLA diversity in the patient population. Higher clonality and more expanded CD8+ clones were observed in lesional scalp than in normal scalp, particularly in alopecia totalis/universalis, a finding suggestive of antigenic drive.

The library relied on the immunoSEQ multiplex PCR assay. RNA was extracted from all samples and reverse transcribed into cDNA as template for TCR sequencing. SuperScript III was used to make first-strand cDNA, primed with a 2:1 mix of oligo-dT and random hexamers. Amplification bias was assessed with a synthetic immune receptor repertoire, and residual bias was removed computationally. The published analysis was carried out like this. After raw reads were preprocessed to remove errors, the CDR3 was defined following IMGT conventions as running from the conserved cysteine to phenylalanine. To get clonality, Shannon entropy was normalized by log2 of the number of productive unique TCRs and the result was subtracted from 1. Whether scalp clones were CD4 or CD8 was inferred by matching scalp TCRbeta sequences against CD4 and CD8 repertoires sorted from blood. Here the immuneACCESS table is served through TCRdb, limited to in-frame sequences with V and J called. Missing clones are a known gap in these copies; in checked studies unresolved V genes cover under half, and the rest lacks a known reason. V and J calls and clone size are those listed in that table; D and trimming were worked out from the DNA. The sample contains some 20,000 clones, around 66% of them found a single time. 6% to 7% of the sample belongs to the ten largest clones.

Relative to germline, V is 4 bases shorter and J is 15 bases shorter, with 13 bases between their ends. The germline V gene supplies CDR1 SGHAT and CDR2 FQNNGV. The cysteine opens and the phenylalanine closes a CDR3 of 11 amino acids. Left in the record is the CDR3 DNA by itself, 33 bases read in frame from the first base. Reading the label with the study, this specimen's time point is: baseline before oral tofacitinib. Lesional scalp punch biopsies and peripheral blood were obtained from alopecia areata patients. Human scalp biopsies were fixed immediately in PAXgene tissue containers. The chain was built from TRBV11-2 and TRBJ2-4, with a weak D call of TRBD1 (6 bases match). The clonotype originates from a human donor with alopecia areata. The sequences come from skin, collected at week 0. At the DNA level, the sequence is TGTGCCAGCAGCTCCGGGACATTCTTGTACTTC. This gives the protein CASSSGTFLYF.